Shown below are 13 T cell receptor beta chains from a single sample sequenced in a study of blood T cell repertoires in COVID-19. Generated by immunoSEQ multiplex PCR, the TCRdb table keeps only in-frame clones and is missing some. The sample lists some 58,000 clones; about 76% were seen once. Sequencing input: peripheral blood. Receptor source: a human donor in a cohort sampled during active COVID-19.

This clone was counted a single time. The chain couples TRBV4-1 to TRBJ1-2; 9 bases align to TRBD1. This CDR3 is 19 amino acids long. V shed 2 bases and J 1 base; nucleotides not matched to a gene: 14. CDR1 and CDR2 from the germline V gene are MGHRA and YSYEKL. As DNA, the CDR3 is TGCGCCAGCAGCCAAAAACCGGGACAGGGTTATCTTGTTAACTATGGCTACACCTTC. Its protein product is CASSQKPGQGYLVNYGYTF.

The rearrangement links TRBV30 to TRBJ1-1; a possible D gene is TRBD1 (5 bases). CDR1 is GTSNPN and CDR2 is SVGIG in the germline V gene (reference sequence). Trimming shortened V by 3 bases and J by 5 bases, and 16 bases separated the two germline ends. The CDR3 consists of 14 residues. Written as DNA, the CDR3 is TGTGCCTGGAGCAGGGTAAGAGTATCGACTGAAGCTTTCTTT. Translating it yields CAWSRVRVSTEAFF.

The genes are TRBV4-1 and TRBJ2-5, with 12 bases matching TRBD2. The J segment lost 1 base and the V segment lost 0 bases, leaving 12 bases of the junction unmatched. The CDR3 is 20 residues long. Germline CDR1 and CDR2: MGHRA and YSYEKL. CDR3 sequence reads: CASSQEGPKRTSGIQETQYF. The CDR3 DNA is TGCGCCAGCAGCCAAGAGGGACCGAAACGGACTAGCGGGATCCAAGAGACCCAGTACTTC.

The rearrangement uses TRBV5-1 and TRBJ2-1, with D possibly TRBD1 on 5 matching bases. V was trimmed by 1 base and J by 6 bases, leaving 11 bases between them. Per the germline V gene, CDR1 is SGHRS and CDR2 is YFSETQ. The CDR3 is 14 amino acids. DNA for the CDR3: TGCGCCAGCAGCTTGCAGGGTATAGTCAATGAGCAGTTCTTC. It yields the protein CASSLQGIVNEQFF.

V gene TRBV9 combines with J gene TRBJ1-1; D may be TRBD1 (6 bases). Deletions cut 0 bases from V and 5 bases from J, with 11 bases between. Germline values: CDR1 SGDLS, CDR2 YYNGEE. This CDR3 is built from 14 residues. As DNA, the CDR3 is TGTGCCAGCAGCGTAGGACAGGCTTCGACTGAAGCTTTCTTT. It translates to CASSVGQASTEAFF.

The chain has TRBV5-6 and TRBJ2-5, with a tentative D call TRBD2 (6 bases). With 3 bases removed from V and 4 bases from J, the gap between germline ends came to 19 bases. Germline lookup yields CDR1 SGHDT and CDR2 YYEEEE. This CDR3 region has 16 residues. DNA of the CDR3: TGTGCCAGCAGCTGGGGCGGGGACTTAAGAGGAGAGACCCAGTACTTC. Protein: CASSWGGDLRGETQYF.

The rearrangement uses TRBV10-3 and TRBJ2-3, with 9 nucleotides matching TRBD1. V was pared by 10 bases and J by 6 bases, with 5 bases of the junction left unmatched. Germline V gene lookup returns CDR1 ENHRY and CDR2 SYGVKD. The CDR3 extends over 12 amino acids. The CDR3 loop reads CATRDRDDTQYF. The DNA of the CDR3 is TGTGCCACCCGGGACAGGGATGATACGCAGTATTTT.

This chain uses TRBV10-1 with TRBJ1-2, with 8 nucleotides matching TRBD1. With 8 bases clipped from V and 7 bases from J, the junction kept 12 bases outside the gene matches. There are 14 residues in the CDR3. Germline V CDR1 and CDR2: WNHNN, SYGVQD (reference sequence). The CDR3 sequence: CASWPRGLFRGYTF. CDR3 nucleotides: TGCGCCAGCTGGCCCAGGGGGCTATTTCGTGGCTACACCTTC.

This clone was seen a handful of times. This sequence joins TRBV27 and TRBJ2-7; a weak D match, TRBD2 (5 bases). The germline V gene has CDR1 MNHEY and CDR2 SMNVEV (reference sequence). V shed 0 bases and J shed 7 bases, with 10 bases lying between them. The length of the CDR3 is 13 residues. This chain's CDR3 is CASSLSAWREQYF. The CDR3 nucleotides read TGTGCCAGCAGTTTATCCGCCTGGAGGGAGCAGTACTTC.

The genes are TRBV6-6 and TRBJ1-1; TRBD1 aligns across 11 bases. This CDR3 contains 15 residues. V trimming: 2 bases; J trimming: 4 bases; junction bases outside the gene matches: 3. Germline V gene data show CDR1 as MNHNY and CDR2 as SVGAGI (reference sequence). CDR3: CASSYGGTGGTEAFF. Here the CDR3 DNA reads TGTGCCAGCAGTTACGGCGGGACAGGGGGCACTGAAGCTTTCTTT.

CDR3 protein: CASSQESSGGAVFF. CDR3 sequence (DNA): TGCGCCAGCAGCCAAGAATCGAGCGGGGGGGCCGTCTTCTTC. The chain links TRBV4-3 to TRBJ2-1, with TRBD2 identical over 10 bases. The germline V gene encodes CDR1 LGHNA and CDR2 YSLEER. The length of the CDR3 is 14 residues. V lost 0 bases to trimming and J lost 16 bases; unmatched junction nucleotides: 9.

The chain employs TRBV7-2 and TRBJ1-2, with D possibly matching TRBD1 (5 bases). Trimming pared 5 bases from V and 2 bases from J, leaving 15 bases between. CDR1 SGHTA and CDR2 FQGNSA come from the germline V gene. The CDR3 covers 15 residues. CDR3 DNA sequence: TGTGCCAGCAGCCTAAGGCGGACAACGAACTATGGCTACACCTTC. Protein product: CASSLRRTTNYGYTF.

The chain links TRBV4-1 to TRBJ2-1; 12 bases match TRBD2. CDR3 size: 19 residues. CDR1 MGHRA and CDR2 YSYEKL come from the germline V gene. V gave up 4 bases and J gave up 7 bases; unmatched junction bases: 17. CDR3 residues: CASSLERRLAGGPRNEQFF. CDR3 DNA: TGCGCCAGCAGCCTCGAGCGTCGGCTAGCGGGAGGGCCCAGGAATGAGCAGTTCTTC.